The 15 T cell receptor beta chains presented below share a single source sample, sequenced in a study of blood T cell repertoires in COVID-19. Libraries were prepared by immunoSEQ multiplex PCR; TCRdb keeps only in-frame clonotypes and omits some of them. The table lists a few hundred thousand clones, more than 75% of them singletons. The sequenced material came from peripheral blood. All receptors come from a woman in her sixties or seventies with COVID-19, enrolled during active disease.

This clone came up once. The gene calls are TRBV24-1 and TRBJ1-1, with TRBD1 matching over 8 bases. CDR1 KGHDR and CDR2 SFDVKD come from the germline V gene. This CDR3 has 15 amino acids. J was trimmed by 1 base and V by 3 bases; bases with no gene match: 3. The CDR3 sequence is CATSDAGQGNTEAFF. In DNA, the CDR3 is TGTGCCACCAGTGATGCCGGACAGGGGAACACTGAAGCTTTCTTT.

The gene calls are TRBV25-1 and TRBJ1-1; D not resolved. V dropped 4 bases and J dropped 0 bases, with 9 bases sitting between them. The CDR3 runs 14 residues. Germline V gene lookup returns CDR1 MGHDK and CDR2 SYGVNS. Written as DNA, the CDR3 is TGTGCCAGCAGTGCTAATCTCGTGAACACTGAAGCTTTCTTT. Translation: CASSANLVNTEAFF.

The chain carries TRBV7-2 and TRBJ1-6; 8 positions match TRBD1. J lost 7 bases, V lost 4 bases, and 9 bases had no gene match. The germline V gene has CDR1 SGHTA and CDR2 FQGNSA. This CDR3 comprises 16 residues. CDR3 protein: CASSSPDREGNSPLHF. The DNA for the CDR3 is TGTGCCAGCAGCTCCCCGGACAGGGAAGGGAATTCACCCCTCCACTTT.

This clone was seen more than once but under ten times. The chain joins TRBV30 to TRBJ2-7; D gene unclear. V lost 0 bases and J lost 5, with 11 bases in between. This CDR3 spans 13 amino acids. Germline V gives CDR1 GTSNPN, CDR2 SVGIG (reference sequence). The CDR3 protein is CAWSVRGWNEQYF. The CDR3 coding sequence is TGTGCCTGGAGTGTACGAGGTTGGAACGAGCAGTACTTC.

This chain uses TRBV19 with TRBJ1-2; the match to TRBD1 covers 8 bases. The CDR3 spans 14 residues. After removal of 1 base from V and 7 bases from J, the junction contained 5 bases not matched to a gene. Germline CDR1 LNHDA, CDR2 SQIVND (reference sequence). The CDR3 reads CASSIVGDRGGYTF. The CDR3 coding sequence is TGTGCCAGTAGTATAGTCGGAGACAGGGGTGGCTACACCTTC.

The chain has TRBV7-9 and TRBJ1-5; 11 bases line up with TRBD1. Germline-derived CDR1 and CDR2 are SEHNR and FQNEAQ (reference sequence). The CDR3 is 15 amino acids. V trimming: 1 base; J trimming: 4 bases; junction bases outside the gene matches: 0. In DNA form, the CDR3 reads TGTGCCAGCAGCTTAGGGGACAGGGGGAATCAGCCCCAGCATTTT. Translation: CASSLGDRGNQPQHF.

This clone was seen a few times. The CDR3 loop reads CASSLQGISNYGYTF. CDR3 bases: TGTGCCAGCAGCTTACAGGGGATATCTAACTATGGCTACACCTTC. The genes are TRBV7-2 and TRBJ1-2, with a tentative D call TRBD1 (6 bases). The germline V gene encodes CDR1 SGHTA and CDR2 FQGNSA. The CDR3 contains 15 residues. V gave up 2 bases and J gave up 0 bases, with 10 bases separating them.

The CDR3 loop is CASSYPARDRRYGYTF. CDR3 DNA: TGTGCCAGCAGTTACCCCGCTCGGGACAGGCGCTATGGCTACACCTTC. This chain uses TRBV6-2 or TRBV6-3 with TRBJ1-2; 8 bases are a match to TRBD1. Germline loops: CDR1 MNHEY, CDR2 SVGEGT. V shed 2 bases and J 4 bases; nucleotides not matched to a gene: 9. This CDR3 has 16 amino acids.

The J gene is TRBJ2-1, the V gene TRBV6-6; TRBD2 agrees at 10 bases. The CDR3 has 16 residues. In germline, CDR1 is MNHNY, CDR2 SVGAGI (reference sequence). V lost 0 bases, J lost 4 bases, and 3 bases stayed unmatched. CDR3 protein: CASSYSSSGGYNEQFF. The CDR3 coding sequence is TGTGCCAGCAGTTACTCGAGTAGCGGGGGGTACAATGAGCAGTTCTTC.

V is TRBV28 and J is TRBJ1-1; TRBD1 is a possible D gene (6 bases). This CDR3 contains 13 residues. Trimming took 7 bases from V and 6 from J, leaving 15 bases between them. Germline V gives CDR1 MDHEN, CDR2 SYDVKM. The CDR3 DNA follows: TGTGCCAGCAAGGAAGGGGGAGAGGCTGAAGCTTTCTTT. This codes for CASKEGGEAEAFF.

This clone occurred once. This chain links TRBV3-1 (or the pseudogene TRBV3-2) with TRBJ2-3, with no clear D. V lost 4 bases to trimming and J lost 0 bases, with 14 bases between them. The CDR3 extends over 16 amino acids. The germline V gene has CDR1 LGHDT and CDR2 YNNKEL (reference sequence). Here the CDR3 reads CASSLRRLLSTDTQYF. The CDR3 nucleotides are TGTGCCAGCAGCCTACGACGACTCCTTAGCACAGATACGCAGTATTTT.

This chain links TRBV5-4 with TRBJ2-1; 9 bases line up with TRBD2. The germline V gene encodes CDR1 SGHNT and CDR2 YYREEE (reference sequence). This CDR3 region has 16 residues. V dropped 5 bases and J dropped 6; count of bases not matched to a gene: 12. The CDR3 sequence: CASSPWSGGRLNEQFF. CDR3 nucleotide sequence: TGTGCCAGCAGTCCTTGGAGCGGGGGGCGCCTCAATGAGCAGTTCTTC.

CDR3 nucleotides: TGTGCCAGCAGTGGGCTCGCCTCTGGAAACACCATATATTTT. It yields the protein CASSGLASGNTIYF. The chain carries TRBV27 and TRBJ1-3, with D hard to call. There are 14 residues in the CDR3. V gave up 5 bases and J gave up 0 bases, with 8 bases separating them. CDR1 is MNHEY and CDR2 is SMNVEV in the germline V gene (reference sequence).

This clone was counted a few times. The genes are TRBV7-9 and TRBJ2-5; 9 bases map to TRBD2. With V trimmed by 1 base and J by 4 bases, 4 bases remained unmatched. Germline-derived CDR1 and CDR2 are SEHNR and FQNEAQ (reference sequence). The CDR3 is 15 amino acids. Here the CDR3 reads CASSLGTSASETQYF. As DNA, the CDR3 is TGTGCCAGCAGCTTAGGGACTAGCGCTTCAGAGACCCAGTACTTC.

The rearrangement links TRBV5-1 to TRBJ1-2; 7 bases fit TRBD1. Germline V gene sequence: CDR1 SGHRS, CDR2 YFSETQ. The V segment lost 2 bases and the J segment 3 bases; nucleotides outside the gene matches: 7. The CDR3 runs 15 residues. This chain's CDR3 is CASSFTRQGDYGYTF. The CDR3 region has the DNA TGCGCCAGCAGCTTCACCCGACAGGGAGACTATGGCTACACCTTC. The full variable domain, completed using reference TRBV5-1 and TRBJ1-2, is KAGVTQTPRYLIKTRGQQVTLSCSPISGHRSVSWYQQTPGQGLQFLFEYFSETQRNKGNFPGRFSGRQFSNSRSEMNVSTLELGDSALYLCASSFTRQGDYGYTFGSGTRLTVV.